The 7 T cell receptor beta chains below were found in one sample sequenced in a study of blood T cell repertoires in COVID-19. Sequenced by immunoSEQ multiplex PCR; TCRdb stores in-frame clones only, minus some. The sample lists over 90,000 clones, about four fifths occurring once. The sequenced sample consisted of peripheral blood. Every receptor here comes from a human donor in a cohort sampled during active COVID-19.

This clone was seen a few times. The J gene is TRBJ1-6, the V gene TRBV7-2; a possible D gene is TRBD1 (6 bases). Germline values: CDR1 SGHTA, CDR2 FQGNSA. V lost 2 bases and J lost 5, with 13 bases in between. This CDR3 region has 16 residues. The CDR3 is CASSLNTGLHNSPLHF. As DNA, the CDR3 is TGTGCCAGCAGCTTAAACACAGGGTTACATAATTCACCCCTCCACTTT.

The CDR3 reads CASEAQASYEQYF. CDR3 coding DNA: TGTGCCAGCGAGGCACAGGCGTCCTACGAGCAGTACTTC. The rearrangement uses TRBV7-9 and TRBJ2-7; weak D call: TRBD1 (5 bases). Trimming cost V 8 bases and J 1 base, with 12 bases left between them. Germline CDR1 reads SEHNR; CDR2 reads FQNEAQ (reference sequence). The CDR3 contains 13 residues.

This clone was counted a single time. The chain joins TRBV4-2 to TRBJ1-1, with D uncertain. The germline V and J ends were trimmed by 0 bases and 0 bases, with 11 bases remaining between them. Germline-derived CDR1 and CDR2 are LGHNA and YNFKEQ. The CDR3 is 16 amino acids. CDR3 amino acids: CASSQDAASMNTEAFF. Written as DNA, the CDR3 is TGTGCCAGCAGCCAAGATGCGGCCAGCATGAACACTGAAGCTTTCTTT.

This chain links TRBV4-1 with TRBJ2-7; 7 positions agree with TRBD2. CDR3 size: 16 residues. Trimming removed 2 bases from V and 2 bases from J; junction bases left unmatched: 9. Germline CDR1 is MGHRA and CDR2 is YSYEKL. CDR3: CASSQTWAGVTYEQYF. In nucleotides, the CDR3 is TGCGCCAGCAGCCAAACTTGGGCGGGAGTTACCTACGAGCAGTACTTC.

This chain links TRBV6-2 or TRBV6-3 with TRBJ2-7, with D tentatively TRBD2 (6 bases). The CDR3 contains 13 residues. The germline V gene has CDR1 MNHEY and CDR2 SVGEGT. The V gene lost 6 bases and the J gene lost 6 bases, with 15 bases spanning the gap. The CDR3 sequence: CASSLLGGGEQYF. The CDR3 DNA reads as TGTGCCAGCAGCCTCTTGGGGGGAGGCGAGCAGTACTTC.

The J gene is TRBJ1-2, the V gene TRBV12-5; 7 nucleotides agree with TRBD1. From germline, CDR1 is LGHNT and CDR2 FRNRAP. J was trimmed by 0 bases and V by 0 bases; bases with no gene match: 16. The CDR3 sequence is 20 residues long. The CDR3 spells CASGLVPRGGVRPTNYGYTF. CDR3 nucleotide sequence: TGTGCTAGTGGTTTGGTACCACGAGGGGGCGTACGTCCGACTAACTATGGCTACACCTTC.

The rearrangement joins TRBV6-5 to TRBJ1-6; 7 nucleotides match TRBD1. Germline lookup yields CDR1 MNHEY and CDR2 SVGAGI. The CDR3 has 16 residues. V shed 0 bases, J shed 10 bases, and the junction held 9 bases outside the gene matches. CDR3 residues: CASSYSNRGRKSPLHF. DNA for the CDR3: TGTGCCAGCAGTTACTCGAACAGGGGAAGAAAGTCACCCCTCCACTTT.